This TCR beta chain was captured in a study of blood T cell repertoires in COVID-19. Study as a whole: Spain, Italy and the United States supplied samples that represented acute and convalescent COVID-19.

Per the original data handling: Reference gene primer amplification gave nucleated cell count estimates. Assay: immunoSEQ multiplex PCR; the TCRdb copy retains only in-frame clones and omits some. The V and J calls and clone size were taken over from that table, and D and trimming were inferred from the DNA. The table includes around 120,000 clones, roughly 90% detected once. The ends lost 10 bases at V and 2 bases at J; junction bases unmatched: 7. CDR3 length: 13 amino acids. The V gene's germline CDR1 is SNHLY and CDR2 FYNNEI. V is TRBV2 and J is TRBJ2-5; 7 bases are a match to TRBD2. Sequences were obtained from peripheral blood. The TCR was taken from a man aged 50 or older with acute or convalescent COVID-19. The DNA for the CDR3 is TGTGCCATGGCGGGAGTGCCACAAGAGACCCAGTACTTC. Its translation: CAMAGVPQETQYF.